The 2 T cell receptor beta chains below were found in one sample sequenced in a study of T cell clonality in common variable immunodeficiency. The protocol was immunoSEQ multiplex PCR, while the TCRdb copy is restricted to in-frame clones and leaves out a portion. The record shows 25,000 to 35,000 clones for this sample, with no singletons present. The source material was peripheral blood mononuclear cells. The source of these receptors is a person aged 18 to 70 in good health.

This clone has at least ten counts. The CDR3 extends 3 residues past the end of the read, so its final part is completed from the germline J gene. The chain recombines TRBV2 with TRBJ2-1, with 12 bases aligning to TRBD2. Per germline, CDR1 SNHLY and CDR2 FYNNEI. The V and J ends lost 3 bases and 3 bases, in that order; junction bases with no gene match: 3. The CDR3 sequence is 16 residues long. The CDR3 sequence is CASSDRLAGVYNEQFF. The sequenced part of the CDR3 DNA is TGTGCCAGCAGTGATAGACTAGCGGGAGTCTACAATGAG.

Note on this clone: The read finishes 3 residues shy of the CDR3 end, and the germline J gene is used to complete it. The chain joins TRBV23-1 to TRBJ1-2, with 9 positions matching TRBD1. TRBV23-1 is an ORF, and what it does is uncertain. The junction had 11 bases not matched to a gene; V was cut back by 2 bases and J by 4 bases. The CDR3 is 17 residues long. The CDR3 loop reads CASSQNPGTGWPYGYTF. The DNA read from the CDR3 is TGCGCCAGCAGTCAAAACCCGGGGACAGGGTGGCCCTATGGC.